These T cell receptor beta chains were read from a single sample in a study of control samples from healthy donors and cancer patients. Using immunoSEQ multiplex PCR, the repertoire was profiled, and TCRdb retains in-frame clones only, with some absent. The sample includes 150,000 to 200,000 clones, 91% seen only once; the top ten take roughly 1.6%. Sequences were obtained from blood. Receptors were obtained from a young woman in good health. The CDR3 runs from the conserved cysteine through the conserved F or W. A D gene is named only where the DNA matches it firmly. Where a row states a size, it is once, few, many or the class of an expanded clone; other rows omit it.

DNA: TGTGCCAGCAGCTTATGGGACACTGAAGCTTTCTTT
CDR3: CASSLWDTEAFF
size: NA
V: TRBV7-2
J: TRBJ1-1
D: NA

DNA: TGTGCCAGCAGCTCCAGGGGGGGGGATAGCACAGATACGCAGTATTTT
CDR3: CASSSRGGDSTDTQYF
size: NA
V: TRBV11-2
J: TRBJ2-3
D: NA

DNA: TGTGCCAGCAGCGTAGGTCGATGGGGGGGAACTAATGAAAAACTGTTTTTT
CDR3: CASSVGRWGGTNEKLFF
size: NA
V: TRBV9
J: TRBJ1-4
D: NA

DNA: TGTGCCAGCAGTTTATCCGGACAGGGGGCAGGTCAGCCCCAGCATTTT
CDR3: CASSLSGQGAGQPQHF
size: NA
V: TRBV28
J: TRBJ1-5
D: TRBD1

DNA: TGTGCCAGCAGCTTATGGGACATCAGCTCCTACGAGCAGTACTTC
CDR3: CASSLWDISSYEQYF
size: NA
V: TRBV7-8
J: TRBJ2-7
D: NA

DNA: TGTGCCAGCAGCTTAGCTAGCCCTTTTGACTACGGAACCTACGAGCAGTACTTC
CDR3: CASSLASPFDYGTYEQYF
size: NA
V: TRBV11-3
J: TRBJ2-7
D: NA

DNA: TGTGCCAGCAGTTCCCGGGGGAACACTGAAGCTTTCTTT
CDR3: CASSSRGNTEAFF
size: NA
V: TRBV12-3/TRBV12-4
J: TRBJ1-1
D: NA

DNA: TGTGCCACCAGCAGAGATCGACAGGGGAGGGGCTACACCTTC
CDR3: CATSRDRQGRGYTF
size: once
V: TRBV15
J: TRBJ1-2
D: TRBD1

DNA: TGTGCCAGTAGTATACCCAGGGGGGGCTATGGCTACACCTTC
CDR3: CASSIPRGGYGYTF
size: NA
V: TRBV19
J: TRBJ1-2
D: TRBD1

DNA: TGTGCCAGCAGCACCCGGACAGGGAACACTGAAGCTTTCTTT
CDR3: CASSTRTGNTEAFF
size: NA
V: TRBV11-2
J: TRBJ1-1
D: TRBD1

DNA: TGTGCTAGTGGTTTACCTAGCGGGAGCTACAATGAGCAGTTCTTC
CDR3: CASGLPSGSYNEQFF
size: NA
V: TRBV12-5
J: TRBJ2-1
D: TRBD2

DNA: TGTGCCAGCAGTGAAGCAGATGAAAAACTGTTTTTT
CDR3: CASSEADEKLFF
size: NA
V: TRBV6-1
J: TRBJ1-4
D: NA

DNA: TGTGCCAGCAGCTTAGCCCAGGGTAGGGGTCAGCCCCAGCATTTT
CDR3: CASSLAQGRGQPQHF
size: few
V: TRBV7-2
J: TRBJ1-5
D: NA

DNA: TGTGCCAGCTCACCACCTTCGACAGGGGATGGGGAAAAACTGTTTTTT
CDR3: CASSPPSTGDGEKLFF
size: NA
V: TRBV18
J: TRBJ1-4
D: TRBD1

DNA: TGTGCCAGCTCACCTAGCGTAATAGAGACCCAGTACTTC
CDR3: CASSPSVIETQYF
size: NA
V: TRBV18
J: TRBJ2-5
D: NA

DNA: TGTGCCAGCAGGCCAGACCCCCCGGGACGGAATCAGCCCCAGCATTTT
CDR3: CASRPDPPGRNQPQHF
size: NA
V: TRBV2
J: TRBJ1-5
D: NA

DNA: TGTGCCAGCAGCTTAATGTCAGGGGTGAGAGATACGCAGTATTTT
CDR3: CASSLMSGVRDTQYF
size: NA
V: TRBV7-3
J: TRBJ2-3
D: NA

DNA: TGTGCCAGCGTCCGCGACAGGGGATTAACTGAAGCTTTCTTT
CDR3: CASVRDRGLTEAFF
size: NA
V: TRBV5-5
J: TRBJ1-1
D: TRBD1

DNA: TGTGCCAGCAGGGGCACTAATGAAAAACTGTTTTTT
CDR3: CASRGTNEKLFF
size: NA
V: TRBV7-9
J: TRBJ1-4
D: NA

DNA: TGTGCCAGCAGTGACAGGTACTACAATGAGCAGTTCTTC
CDR3: CASSDRYYNEQFF
size: once
V: TRBV6-1
J: TRBJ2-1
D: NA

DNA: TGTGCCAGCAGCTTGCAGTCAGGCTTGTACCAAGAGACCCAGTACTTC
CDR3: CASSLQSGLYQETQYF
size: NA
V: TRBV5-5
J: TRBJ2-5
D: NA

DNA: TGTGCCAGCAGCTTAGATAGGGCGGACTATGGCTACACCTTC
CDR3: CASSLDRADYGYTF
size: NA
V: TRBV7-8
J: TRBJ1-2
D: NA

DNA: TGTGCCACCAGTGACAGCTCTGGGGCCAACGTCCTGACTTTC
CDR3: CATSDSSGANVLTF
size: NA
V: TRBV24-1
J: TRBJ2-6
D: NA

DNA: TGTGCCAGCAGCAGACTAGCGGGGGGGGCCAATGAGCAGTTCTTC
CDR3: CASSRLAGGANEQFF
size: NA
V: TRBV11-3
J: TRBJ2-1
D: TRBD2

DNA: TGTGCCAGCAGTTTGTGGTCAGGGAATAACTATGGCTACACCTTC
CDR3: CASSLWSGNNYGYTF
size: NA
V: TRBV28
J: TRBJ1-2
D: NA

DNA: TGTGCCAGCACGGGAACGAACACCGGGGAGCTGTTTTTT
CDR3: CASTGTNTGELFF
size: NA
V: TRBV6-5
J: TRBJ2-2
D: NA

DNA: TGTGCCAGCAACCGGGACAGGCGGCCACCCCTCCACTTT
CDR3: CASNRDRRPPLHF
size: NA
V: TRBV2
J: TRBJ1-6
D: TRBD1

DNA: TGTGCCAGCAGTTACGGAAGGGGCGGGGAAAAACTGTTTTTT
CDR3: CASSYGRGGEKLFF
size: NA
V: TRBV6-5
J: TRBJ1-4
D: NA

DNA: TGTGCCAGCAGTTTCACTAGCCGGTCCTACGAGCAGTACTTC
CDR3: CASSFTSRSYEQYF
size: NA
V: TRBV27
J: TRBJ2-7
D: NA

DNA: TGTGCCAGCTCACTCGGGACTAGCTCCTACAATGAGCAGTTCTTC
CDR3: CASSLGTSSYNEQFF
size: few
V: TRBV18
J: TRBJ2-1
D: TRBD2

DNA: TGTGCCAGCAGCTTAGGAGGGGTGGATGGCTACACCTTC
CDR3: CASSLGGVDGYTF
size: NA
V: TRBV7-3
J: TRBJ1-2
D: NA

DNA: TGTGCCAGCAGTTTGGAACAGGGGAACACTGAAGCTTTCTTT
CDR3: CASSLEQGNTEAFF
size: NA
V: TRBV28
J: TRBJ1-1
D: NA

DNA: TGTGCCAGCAGCTTTTTCGCGGGAGCGTCCTACGAGCAGTACTTC
CDR3: CASSFFAGASYEQYF
size: NA
V: TRBV7-2
J: TRBJ2-7
D: TRBD2

DNA: TGTGCCAGCAGTTCGGGAGTCCCCTACGAGCAGTACTTC
CDR3: CASSSGVPYEQYF
size: NA
V: TRBV6-2/TRBV6-3
J: TRBJ2-7
D: NA

DNA: TGTGCCAGCAGCTTAGGCAGCTCTGGAAACACCATATATTTT
CDR3: CASSLGSSGNTIYF
size: NA
V: TRBV7-3
J: TRBJ1-3
D: NA

DNA: TGTGCCAGCAGCTTACCGGGACAGGGGGTTTATGGCTACACCTTC
CDR3: CASSLPGQGVYGYTF
size: NA
V: TRBV5-6
J: TRBJ1-2
D: TRBD1

DNA: TGTGCCAGCAGGGGGGACAGACTAGCCAAAAACATTCAGTACTTC
CDR3: CASRGDRLAKNIQYF
size: NA
V: TRBV28
J: TRBJ2-4
D: TRBD1

DNA: TGTGCCAGCAGAACGGGACAGGACACCGGGGAGCTGTTTTTT
CDR3: CASRTGQDTGELFF
size: few
V: TRBV6-6
J: TRBJ2-2
D: TRBD1

DNA: TGTGCCAGCAGTGAAATTCGGGACAGCTATGGCTACACCTTC
CDR3: CASSEIRDSYGYTF
size: NA
V: TRBV6-1
J: TRBJ1-2
D: TRBD1

DNA: TGTGCCAGCAGTTACGGTGGGGCAGCCGGGGAGCTGTTTTTT
CDR3: CASSYGGAAGELFF
size: NA
V: TRBV6-2/TRBV6-3
J: TRBJ2-2
D: NA

DNA: TGTGCCAGCAGCGGAGGTGGAGATACGCAGTATTTT
CDR3: CASSGGGDTQYF
size: NA
V: TRBV11-3
J: TRBJ2-3
D: NA

DNA: TGTGCCAGCAGCCAAGGGGCGGGCTTGGGCCAAGAGACCCAGTACTTC
CDR3: CASSQGAGLGQETQYF
size: NA
V: TRBV3-1/TRBV3-2
J: TRBJ2-5
D: NA

DNA: TGTGCCAGCAGTTACGGGACTAGCGGGAGCAATGAGCAGTTCTTC
CDR3: CASSYGTSGSNEQFF
size: NA
V: TRBV6-2/TRBV6-3
J: TRBJ2-1
D: TRBD2

DNA: TGTGCCAGCAGCCTAGGCAGGGCGCGTCGCTCTGGAAACACCATATATTTT
CDR3: CASSLGRARRSGNTIYF
size: NA
V: TRBV3-1/TRBV3-2
J: TRBJ1-3
D: NA

DNA: TGTGCCAGCAGCGCCGGACAGGTTACTGAAGCTTTCTTT
CDR3: CASSAGQVTEAFF
size: NA
V: TRBV11-2
J: TRBJ1-1
D: TRBD1